This T cell receptor (beta chain) appears in the sequencing data of a study of blood T cell repertoires in COVID-19. As for the study in general: Sites in the United States, Italy and Spain provided acute and convalescent COVID-19 samples. In each case, the material was cDNA or gDNA derived from T cells, B-cell-depleted T cells, or PBMCs.

CDR1 and CDR2 from the germline V gene are LNHDA and SQIVND (reference sequence). The CDR3 extends over 17 amino acids. V lost 7 bases and J lost 7, with 26 bases in between. The data were produced by immunoSEQ multiplex PCR, yet TCRdb's version contains in-frame clones alone and is incomplete. The data show fewer than 250,000 clones, roughly nine tenths seen once. The sequenced material came from peripheral blood. The sequence was collected from a woman aged 70 to 79 with acute or convalescent COVID-19. The V and J genes are TRBV19 and TRBJ2-1, with D possibly matching TRBD2 (6 bases). CDR3 sequence (DNA): TGTGCCAGTACCCCCCCGCGGAGGGGCCAGGGAGAAAATGAGCAGTTCTTC. This encodes CASTPPRRGQGENEQFF.